This T cell receptor beta chain derives from a study of identical twins. Overall study findings and caveats: Twins' surplus sharing was weaker for beta out-of-frame sequences.

This clonotype has a count of ten or more. Its antigen is unidentified. TCRdb re-derived calls from the 5' RACE reads in MiXCR, one entry per CDR3 protein. The table includes about 200,000 distinct CDR3 sequences, under 8.5% detected once. CDR3 length: 12 residues. V was cut by 8 bases and J by 0 bases, with 5 bases left in between. The data were also submitted as part of a second study, on T cells expressing NK-cell markers. From that study: Also leading the CD3+CD56-NKG2C+ fraction in a handful of donors were these clonotypes.

The origin of this receptor is a young woman in good health. The chain employs TRBV12-3 or TRBV12-4 and TRBJ1-3; no clear D gene. The sequenced sample consisted of CD8+ T cells sorted from blood. CDR3 sequence: CASPGSGNTIYF. The DNA for the CDR3 is TGTGCCAGCCCAGGCTCTGGAAACACCATATATTTT.